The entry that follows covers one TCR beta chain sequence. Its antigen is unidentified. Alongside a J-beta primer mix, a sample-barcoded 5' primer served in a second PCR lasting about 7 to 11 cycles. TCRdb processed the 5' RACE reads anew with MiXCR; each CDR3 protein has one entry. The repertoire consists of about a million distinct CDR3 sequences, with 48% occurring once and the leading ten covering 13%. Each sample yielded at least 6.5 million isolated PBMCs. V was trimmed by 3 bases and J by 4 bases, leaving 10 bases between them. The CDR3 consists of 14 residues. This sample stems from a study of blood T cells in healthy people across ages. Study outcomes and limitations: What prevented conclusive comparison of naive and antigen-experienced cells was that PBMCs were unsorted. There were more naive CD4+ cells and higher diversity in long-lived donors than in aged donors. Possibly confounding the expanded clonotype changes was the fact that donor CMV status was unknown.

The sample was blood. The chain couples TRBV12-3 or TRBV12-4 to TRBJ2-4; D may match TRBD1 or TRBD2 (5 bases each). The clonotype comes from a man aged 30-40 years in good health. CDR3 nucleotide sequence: TGTGCCAGCAGTTTTACTGGGACGAAAAACATTCAGTACTTC. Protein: CASSFTGTKNIQYF.